Listed below are T cell receptor beta chains from one sample, sequenced in a study of PD-1 blockade in classical Hodgkin lymphoma. TCRdb's copy holds only in-frame clones and misses some; the assay was immunoSEQ multiplex PCR. Of 65,000 to 95,000 clones listed, around 90% were seen once; the top ten hold roughly a fifth. The specimen was peripheral blood mononuclear cells (PBMCs), collected at baseline. Every receptor here comes from a human donor with classical Hodgkin lymphoma. CDR3s include the opening cysteine and the closing phenylalanine or tryptophan. Only some rows state a clone size, as once, few, many or a class for expanded clones.

CASSYDGSYGYTF,NA,TRBJ1-2,TRBV6-6
CASSDSGPNTEAFF,NA,TRBJ1-1,TRBV2
CASSSPTGPYNEQFF,NA,TRBJ2-1,TRBV6-5
CASSLDRGGAFF,few,TRBJ1-1,TRBV7-9
CASSPGLAELTYEQYF,NA,TRBJ2-7,TRBV18
CASSLGGGDYNSPLHF,NA,TRBJ1-6,TRBV7-9
CSDPGNTIYF,few,TRBJ1-3,TRBV20-1
CASSPDISNQPQHF,NA,TRBJ1-5,TRBV18
CASSLDSYGYTF,NA,TRBJ1-2,TRBV7-9
CASSSLQGTDEQFF,few,TRBJ2-1,TRBV27
CASSGTGNQPQHF,NA,TRBJ1-5,TRBV27
CASSPGDGHYNEQFF,NA,TRBJ2-1,TRBV7-6
CASSQEGGLGGKLFF,NA,TRBJ1-4,TRBV4-1
CASTKTATLNNEQFF,NA,TRBJ2-1,TRBV7-9
CASSLGGPEAFF,NA,TRBJ1-1,TRBV5-1
CASTEQGGSNQPQHF,NA,TRBJ1-5,TRBV2
CASSSWVGRTYEQYF,once,TRBJ2-7,TRBV11-2
CASSLSGTNQPQHF,NA,TRBJ1-5,TRBV28
CASSLFPGGRETQYF,NA,TRBJ2-5,TRBV28
CAVAGTANYGYTF,few,TRBJ1-2,TRBV10-3
CASHPGAGYGYTF,NA,TRBJ1-2,TRBV28
CASSLGSSGANVLTF,NA,TRBJ2-6,TRBV11-1
CASSREGLGETQYF,NA,TRBJ2-5,TRBV6-5
CASSQGTQVANEKLFF,NA,TRBJ1-4,TRBV4-2
CASSLQGGQETQYF,NA,TRBJ2-5,TRBV5-1
CASRVSTTDYEQYF,NA,TRBJ2-7,TRBV19
CASSSLLDSNQPQHF,NA,TRBJ1-5,TRBV27
CASSLRTEAFF,NA,TRBJ1-1,TRBV7-2
CASSLNRGVTEAFF,NA,TRBJ1-1,TRBV5-1
CASSQVSRGGYTF,few,TRBJ1-2,TRBV4-2
CASSLDNEQFF,NA,TRBJ2-1,TRBV5-4
CASRALASAYEQYF,few,TRBJ2-7,TRBV27
CASSLGSVWRVPYEQYF,few,TRBJ2-7,TRBV11-3
CASSRDRGPQETQYF,NA,TRBJ2-5,TRBV5-1
CASSIGSEAGGPERAGNTIYF,NA,TRBJ1-3,TRBV19
CASGTGATAEAFF,NA,TRBJ1-1,TRBV13
CASRNSGSSTDTQYF,NA,TRBJ2-3,TRBV11-2
CASSLNSGRAGEQYF,NA,TRBJ2-7,TRBV27
CASSIGLAGDLGNEQFF,NA,TRBJ2-1,TRBV19
CASSPGTRNTEAFF,NA,TRBJ1-1,TRBV11-3
CASSSLEGGKNTGELFF,NA,TRBJ2-2,TRBV28
CASSPLRLAGSPYNEQFF,once,TRBJ2-1,TRBV5-6
CAWSVTRGLLNQPQHF,NA,TRBJ1-5,TRBV30
CASSPIVPGELFF,NA,TRBJ2-2,TRBV28